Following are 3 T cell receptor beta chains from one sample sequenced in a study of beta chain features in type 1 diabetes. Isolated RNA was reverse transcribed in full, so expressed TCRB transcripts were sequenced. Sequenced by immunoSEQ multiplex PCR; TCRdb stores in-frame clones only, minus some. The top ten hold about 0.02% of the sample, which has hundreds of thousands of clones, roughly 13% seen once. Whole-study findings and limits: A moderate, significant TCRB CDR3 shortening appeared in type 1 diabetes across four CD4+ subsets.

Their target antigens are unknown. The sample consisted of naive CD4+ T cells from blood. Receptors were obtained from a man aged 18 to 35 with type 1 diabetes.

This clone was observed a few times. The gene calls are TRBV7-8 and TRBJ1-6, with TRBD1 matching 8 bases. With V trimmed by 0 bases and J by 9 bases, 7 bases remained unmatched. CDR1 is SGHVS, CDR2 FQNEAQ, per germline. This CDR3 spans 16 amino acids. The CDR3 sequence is CASSLATGVGGSPLHF. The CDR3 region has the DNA TGTGCCAGCAGCTTAGCGACAGGGGTTGGAGGTTCACCCCTCCACTTT.

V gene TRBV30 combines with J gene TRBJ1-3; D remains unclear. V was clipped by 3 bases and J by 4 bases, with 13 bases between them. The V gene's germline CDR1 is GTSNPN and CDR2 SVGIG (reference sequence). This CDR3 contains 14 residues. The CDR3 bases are TGTGCCTGGAGGATCGCATTGCGGGGAAACACCATATATTTT. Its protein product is CAWRIALRGNTIYF. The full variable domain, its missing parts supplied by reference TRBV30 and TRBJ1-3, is SQTIHQWPATLVQPVGSPLSLECTVEGTSNPNLYWYRQAAGRGLQLLFYSVGIGQISSEVPQNLSASRPQDRQFILSSKKLLLSDSGFYLCAWRIALRGNTIYFGEGSWLTVV.

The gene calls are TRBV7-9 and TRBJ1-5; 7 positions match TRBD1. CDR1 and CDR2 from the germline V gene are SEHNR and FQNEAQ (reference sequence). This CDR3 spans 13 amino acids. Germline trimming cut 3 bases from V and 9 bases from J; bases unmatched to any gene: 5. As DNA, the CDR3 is TGTGCCAGCAGCTTCGACAGGGACGGGCCCCAGCATTTT. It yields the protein CASSFDRDGPQHF.